This TCR beta chain was found in a study of blood T cell repertoires in COVID-19. As originally analysed: Reference gene primers were amplified, and this amplification served to estimate nucleated cell counts. Here immunoSEQ multiplex PCR was the method, and the copy in TCRdb shows in-frame clones only, minus some. V and J calls and clone size are given by that table; D and trimming were obtained from the DNA. Of around 250,000 clones in the sample, 80% to 90% were seen once. The germline gives CDR1 SEHNR, CDR2 FQNEAQ (reference sequence). The length of the CDR3 is 12 residues. The V end was cut by 3 bases, the J end by 0 bases, with 2 bases between.

The chain uses TRBV7-9 and TRBJ1-1; D gene uncertain. The TCR was taken from a woman in her forties or fifties who had been exposed to COVID-19. The sequencing sample was made of PBMCs or T cells enriched from blood (not recorded which). Written as DNA, the CDR3 is TGTGCCAGCAGCTTTATGAACACTGAAGCTTTCTTT. It yields the protein CASSFMNTEAFF.